The 6 T cell receptor beta chains presented below share a single source sample, sequenced in a study of pediatric ulcerative colitis. Libraries were prepared by immunoSEQ multiplex PCR; TCRdb keeps only in-frame clonotypes and omits some of them. This table has 55,000 to 65,000 clones, about 80% appearing once. The sequenced material came from blood. Receptors originate from a boy younger than 18 with moderate ulcerative colitis.

The V call is TRBV28, the J call TRBJ2-1, with 7 bases matching TRBD1. The V segment lost 5 bases and the J segment 7 bases; nucleotides outside the gene matches: 11. Germline loops: CDR1 MDHEN, CDR2 SYDVKM. CDR3 size: 15 residues. CDR3 DNA: TGTGCCAGCAGTAGGACAGGCACGAGGAGGAATGAGCAGTTCTTC. It translates to CASSRTGTRRNEQFF. Using reference TRBV28 and TRBJ2-1 for the parts outside the CDR3, the full variable domain is DVKVTQSSRYLVKRTGEKVFLECVQDMDHENMFWYRQDPGLGLRLIYFSYDVKMKEKGDIPEGYSVSREKKERFSLILESASTNQTSMYLCASSRTGTRRNEQFFGPGTRLTVL.

This clone was observed once. The rearrangement joins TRBV14 to TRBJ2-5; D is unresolved. The CDR3 length is 12 residues. V gave up 0 bases and J gave up 5 bases, with 4 bases separating them. Germline V gene data show CDR1 as SGHDN and CDR2 as FVKESK. The chain's CDR3 is CASSQEAETQYF. The CDR3 DNA reads as TGTGCCAGCAGCCAAGAGGCGGAGACCCAGTACTTC.

The genes are TRBV27 and TRBJ2-7; no reliable D call. The CDR3 has 14 amino acids. Germline V gives CDR1 MNHEY, CDR2 SMNVEV (reference sequence). Between the trimmed V and J ends, which lost 6 bases and 3 bases, there was a span of 15 bases. The CDR3 nucleotides are TGTGCCAGCAGATCCGTAGGATTGGGCTACGAGCAGTACTTC. It is translated as CASRSVGLGYEQYF.

The rearrangement uses TRBV30 and TRBJ1-1; unclear D gene. The CDR3 loop spans 12 amino acids. Trimming took 2 bases from V and 1 from J, leaving 5 bases between them. Per the germline V gene, CDR1 is GTSNPN and CDR2 is SVGIG (reference sequence). Written as DNA, the CDR3 is TGTGCCTGGAGTATGTCGAACACTGAAGCTTTCTTT. It yields the protein CAWSMSNTEAFF.

The chain uses TRBV20-1 and TRBJ2-1; D is perhaps TRBD1 (6 bases). Looked up from germline, CDR1 is DFQATT and CDR2 is SNEGSKA (reference sequence). The CDR3 sequence is 10 residues long. V was pared by 5 bases and J by 8 bases, with 7 bases between. CDR3 bases: TGCAGTGCTGAGGGGGATGAGCAGTTCTTC. Protein sequence: CSAEGDEQFF.

V is TRBV14 and J is TRBJ1-1, with D unresolved. CDR1 SGHDN and CDR2 FVKESK come from the germline V gene. V lost 1 base to trimming and J lost 4 bases, with 10 bases between them. CDR3 size: 14 residues. For the CDR3, the DNA is TGTGCCAGCAGCCAAGCCCTCTGGGGCACTGAAGCTTTCTTT. Translated, it gives CASSQALWGTEAFF.